This T cell receptor (beta chain) was sequenced in a study of control samples from healthy donors and cancer patients. TCRdb's copy holds only in-frame clones and misses some; the assay was immunoSEQ multiplex PCR. Among about 170,000 clones listed, just under 95% were seen once. Material for sequencing was blood. This TCR was recovered from a woman aged 55-69 years in good health.

Here the CDR3 DNA reads TGTGCCAGCAGTCGGAGGGAGGGCAATGAGCAGTTCTTC. This translates into CASSRREGNEQFF. The gene calls are TRBV2 and TRBJ2-1; TRBD2 matches 7 bases. After removal of 5 bases from V and 6 bases from J, the junction contained 4 bases not matched to a gene. The CDR3 sequence is 13 residues long. Germline CDR1 and CDR2: SNHLY and FYNNEI.